This T cell receptor beta chain was found in a study of cytomegalovirus exposure and HLA in healthy donors. Study-level results: Under in vitro conditions, three CMV-associated chains were confirmed as specific for CMV antigens. Later work showed greater clonal expansion in HLA-associated TCR beta chains than in equally common others. TCR beta sequences reportedly predicted most subjects' HLA-A and HLA-B alleles accurately.

The PCR ran on 60 Vbeta and 13 Jbeta primers. In the original analysis: In a later analysis, around 11 million of 75 million to 85 million unique beta chains occurred in at least two donors. Method: immunoSEQ multiplex PCR; TCRdb's copy keeps in-frame clones and lacks some. V and J calls and clone size are those listed in that table; D and trimming were worked out from the DNA. The sample lists 80,000 or so clones, over 60% occurring once. Remarks on this clone: The antigen remains undetermined.

With 0 bases removed from V and 10 bases from J, the gap between germline ends came to 13 bases. The CDR3 totals 14 residues. From germline, CDR1 is LGHNA and CDR2 YNFKEQ. V is TRBV4-2 and J is TRBJ2-1; possibly TRBD2 for D (5 bases). The sequencing sample was made of PBMCs. The TCR sequence derives from a man between 35 and 55 years old in good health and CMV-seronegative. CDR3: CASSQEAAASEQFF. The CDR3 DNA is TGTGCCAGCAGCCAAGAAGCGGCAGCGAGCGAGCAGTTCTTC.